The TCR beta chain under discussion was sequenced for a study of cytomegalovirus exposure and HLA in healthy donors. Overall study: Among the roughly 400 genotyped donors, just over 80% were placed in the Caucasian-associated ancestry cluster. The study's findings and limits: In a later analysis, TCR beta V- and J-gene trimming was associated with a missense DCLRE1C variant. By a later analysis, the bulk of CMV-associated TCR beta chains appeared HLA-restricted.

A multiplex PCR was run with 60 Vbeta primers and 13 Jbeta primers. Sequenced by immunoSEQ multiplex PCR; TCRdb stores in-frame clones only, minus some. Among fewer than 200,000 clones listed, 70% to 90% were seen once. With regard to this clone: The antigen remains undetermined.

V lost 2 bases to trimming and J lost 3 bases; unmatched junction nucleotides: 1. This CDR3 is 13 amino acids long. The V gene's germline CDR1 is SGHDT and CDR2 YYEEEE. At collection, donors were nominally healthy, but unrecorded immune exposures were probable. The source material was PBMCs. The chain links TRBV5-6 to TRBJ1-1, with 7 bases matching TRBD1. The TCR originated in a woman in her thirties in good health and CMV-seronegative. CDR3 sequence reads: CASSFQGDTEAFF. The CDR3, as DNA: TGTGCCAGCAGCTTTCAGGGGGACACTGAAGCTTTCTTT.